This TCR beta chain was obtained from a study of lymphopenia after photon versus proton radiotherapy. Study conclusions and caveats: Under photons, naive T cells and diversity fell while effector/memory populations rose. A bigger post-nadir fall in TCR diversity correlated inversely with survival time in deceased patients. Authors raise, but do not show, better survival with proton therapy. After lymphocyte nadir, photon-treated repertoires showed oligoclonal expansion, especially CD8+ Temra.

As concerns this clone: Its target is not known.

The assay was immunoSEQ multiplex PCR, and TCRdb's table has in-frame clones only and misses some. The table includes about 68,000 clones, roughly 91% detected once. V was clipped by 4 bases and J by 1 base; unmatched bases: 5. The germline gives CDR1 SGHTA, CDR2 FQGNSA. There are 16 residues in the CDR3. The sequences come from peripheral blood, collected from a patient treated with photon-based radiotherapy. The chain joins TRBV7-2 to TRBJ2-7; 12 bases align to TRBD2. This sequence was found in a woman between 65 and 79 years old with pancreatic cancer. CDR3: CASSSRLAGDSYEQYF. CDR3 coding DNA: TGTGCCAGCAGCTCCCGACTAGCGGGGGATTCCTACGAGCAGTACTTC.